Shown below are 26 T cell receptor beta chains from a single sample sequenced in a study of blood T cell repertoires in COVID-19. TCRdb's copy holds only in-frame clones and misses some; the assay was immunoSEQ multiplex PCR. Seen here are a few hundred thousand clones, around 85% observed once, and the top ten hold about 4%. Material for sequencing was peripheral blood. These TCRs come from a woman in her 50s with active or convalescent COVID-19.

V is TRBV5-1 and J is TRBJ2-7; TRBD1 aligns across 7 bases. The V and J ends lost 0 bases and 1 base, in that order; junction bases with no gene match: 1. Germline CDR1 is SGHRS and CDR2 is YFSETQ. The CDR3 loop spans 14 amino acids. This CDR3 reads CASSLGQGSYEQYF. The CDR3 DNA follows: TGCGCCAGCAGCTTGGGACAGGGATCCTACGAGCAGTACTTC.

This chain uses TRBV11-3 with TRBJ1-1; D gene unclear. This CDR3 spans 13 amino acids. V shed 2 bases and J shed 0 bases, with 4 bases lying between them. Germline loops: CDR1 SGHNT, CDR2 YENEEA. Here the CDR3 DNA reads TGTGCCAGCAGCTTATCAGTGAACACTGAAGCTTTCTTT. Translation: CASSLSVNTEAFF.

This chain's CDR3 is CASSQALQLDSAFF. The CDR3 bases are TGCGCCAGCAGCCAAGCTCTGCAGCTCGACTCCGCTTTCTTT. V gene TRBV4-1 combines with J gene TRBJ1-1; D is ambiguous. CDR3 length: 14 residues. V was pared by 1 base and J by 11 bases, with 17 bases between. Germline-derived CDR1 and CDR2 are MGHRA and YSYEKL.

J is TRBJ1-3 and V is TRBV19; a weak D match, TRBD1 (6 bases). The ends were cut back, 6 bases at V and 0 bases at J, with 9 bases in the middle. The CDR3 has 14 residues. Germline CDR1 reads LNHDA; CDR2 reads SQIVND (reference sequence). For the CDR3, the DNA is TGTGCCAGTAGCGACAGGTCCTCTGGAAACACCATATATTTT. Encoded protein: CASSDRSSGNTIYF.

This clone was detected many times. V gene TRBV3-1 (or the pseudogene TRBV3-2) combines with J gene TRBJ2-1; D remains ambiguous. Trimming left V 3 bases short and J 4 bases short, with 7 bases between. CDR3 length: 13 amino acids. Germline V gene data show CDR1 as LGHDT and CDR2 as YNNKEL (reference sequence). The CDR3 is CASSQTQYNEQFF. The CDR3 region has the DNA TGTGCCAGCAGCCAGACACAGTACAATGAGCAGTTCTTC.

This chain joins TRBV15 and TRBJ1-1; D not certain. CDR3 length equals 16 residues. Germline-derived CDR1 and CDR2 are LNHNV and YYDKDF (reference sequence). Trimming pared 0 bases from V and 0 bases from J, leaving 11 bases between. The CDR3 reads CATSRDSVTLNTEAFF. The DNA of the CDR3 is TGTGCCACCAGCAGAGATTCGGTGACACTGAACACTGAAGCTTTCTTT.

This rearrangement joins TRBV28 to TRBJ2-1, with TRBD2 matching 10 bases. This CDR3 is built from 14 residues. Germline CDR1 is MDHEN and CDR2 is SYDVKM. With 5 bases clipped from V and 5 bases from J, the junction kept 3 bases outside the gene matches. CDR3 nucleotides: TGTGCCAGCAGTGGAGGACTAGCGGACAATGAGCAGTTCTTC. This translates into CASSGGLADNEQFF. Supplemented by reference TRBV28 and TRBJ2-1, the full variable domain reads DVKVTQSSRYLVKRTGEKVFLECVQDMDHENMFWYRQDPGLGLRLIYFSYDVKMKEKGDIPEGYSVSREKKERFSLILESASTNQTSMYLCASSGGLADNEQFFGPGTRLTVL.

The genes are TRBV11-1 and TRBJ2-3; D is possibly TRBD2 (6 bases). Germline V gene sequence: CDR1 SGHAT, CDR2 FQDESV (reference sequence). This CDR3 spans 16 amino acids. Trimming pared 1 base from V and 7 bases from J, leaving 18 bases between. The CDR3 sequence: CASSLEGLSLWNTQYF. CDR3 bases: TGTGCCAGCAGCTTAGAGGGACTCTCACTTTGGAATACGCAGTATTTT.

The chain uses TRBV19 and TRBJ1-5, with 9 bases that match TRBD1. CDR1 LNHDA and CDR2 SQIVND come from the germline V gene (reference sequence). The V and J ends lost 1 base and 5 bases, in that order; junction bases with no gene match: 6. The CDR3 has 16 residues. This chain's CDR3 is CASSIATGTGYQPQHF. The CDR3 DNA sequence: TGTGCCAGTAGTATAGCAACCGGGACAGGGTATCAGCCCCAGCATTTT.

The chain carries TRBV7-9 and TRBJ2-1; D might be TRBD2 (7 bases). CDR3 length: 15 residues. V lost 4 bases and J lost 4, with 14 bases in between. CDR1 SEHNR and CDR2 FQNEAQ come from the germline V gene (reference sequence). CDR3: CASSSRGRGYNEQFF. In DNA, the CDR3 is TGTGCCAGCAGCTCGCGGGGGCGAGGGTACAATGAGCAGTTCTTC.

This chain links TRBV11-2 with TRBJ2-2; no clear D gene. CDR1 is SGHAT, CDR2 FQNNGV, per germline. There are 14 residues in the CDR3. Trimming removed 3 bases at V and 11 bases at J, with 16 bases between. The CDR3 nucleotides are TGTGCCAGCAGCTTCGTAAGAGGAAGAGGAGAGCTGTTTTTT. It encodes CASSFVRGRGELFF.

This clone is a singleton in its sample. The chain uses TRBV5-6 and TRBJ1-3; D not certain. The CDR3 is made up of 13 amino acids. Germline lookup yields CDR1 SGHDT and CDR2 YYEEEE. V gave up 0 bases and J gave up 3 bases, with 4 bases separating them. CDR3 in DNA: TGTGCCAGCAGCTTGGACAGTGGAAACACCATATATTTT. Translated: CASSLDSGNTIYF. Variable domain in full (rest from reference TRBV5-6 and TRBJ1-3): DAGVTQSPTHLIKTRGQQVTLRCSPKSGHDTVSWYQQALGQGPQFIFQYYEEEERQRGNFPDRFSGHQFPNYSSELNVNALLLGDSALYLCASSLDSGNTIYFGEGSWLTVV.

The genes are TRBV5-4 and TRBJ2-1; TRBD2 matches 10 bases. V shed 2 bases and J 7 bases; nucleotides not matched to a gene: 3. Germline CDR1 reads SGHNT; CDR2 reads YYREEE (reference sequence). The CDR3 loop spans 14 amino acids. The CDR3 nucleotides are TGTGCCAGCAGCTTAGCGGGAGGGCCAAATGAGCAGTTCTTC. Amino acid sequence: CASSLAGGPNEQFF. Using reference TRBV5-4 and TRBJ2-1 for the parts outside the CDR3, the full variable domain is ETGVTQSPTHLIKTRGQQVTLRCSSQSGHNTVSWYQQALGQGPQFIFQYYREEENGRGNFPPRFSGLQFPNYSSELNVNALELDDSALYLCASSLAGGPNEQFFGPGTRLTVL.

The rearrangement joins TRBV3-1 (or the pseudogene TRBV3-2) to TRBJ2-3, with a weak D call TRBD2 (6 bases). Trimming removed 1 base from V and 3 bases from J, with 17 bases in between. Germline V CDR1 and CDR2: LGHDT, YNNKEL (reference sequence). The CDR3 is 17 amino acids. CDR3 sequence reads: CASSQVPGALLTDTQYF. The DNA for the CDR3 is TGTGCCAGCAGCCAAGTCCCGGGAGCGCTTCTAACAGATACGCAGTATTTT.

The chain uses TRBV30 and TRBJ2-7, with D possibly matching TRBD1 (6 bases). The ends were cut back, 2 bases at V and 2 bases at J, with 10 bases in the middle. There are 13 residues in the CDR3. Germline values: CDR1 GTSNPN, CDR2 SVGIG (reference sequence). CDR3 nucleotides: TGTGCCTGGAGTCCGGACAGCCCCTACGAGCAGTACTTC. It codes for CAWSPDSPYEQYF. Looking up the rest from reference TRBV30 and TRBJ2-7 gives the full variable domain: SQTIHQWPATLVQPVGSPLSLECTVEGTSNPNLYWYRQAAGRGLQLLFYSVGIGQISSEVPQNLSASRPQDRQFILSSKKLLLSDSGFYLCAWSPDSPYEQYFGPGTRLTVT.

V usage is TRBV6-5 and J usage is TRBJ2-3; 7 bases are a match to TRBD1. Trimming took 2 bases from V and 4 from J; bases not matched to a gene: 3. Germline CDR1 MNHEY, CDR2 SVGAGI. This CDR3 spans 14 amino acids. The CDR3 loop reads CASSYRDRADTQYF. CDR3 coding DNA: TGTGCCAGCAGTTACCGCGACAGGGCAGATACGCAGTATTTT.

The rearrangement links TRBV30 to TRBJ2-7; 13 nucleotides agree with TRBD2. The trim removed 0 bases at V and 7 bases at J, leaving 9 bases unmatched. Germline V gives CDR1 GTSNPN, CDR2 SVGIG (reference sequence). This CDR3 has 16 amino acids. CDR3 sequence reads: CAWSVLAGGPFLEQYF. In nucleotides, the CDR3 is TGTGCCTGGAGTGTACTAGCGGGAGGGCCCTTCCTTGAGCAGTACTTC.

This clone occurred many times. This chain uses TRBV7-8 with TRBJ2-3; 11 bases agree with TRBD2. Per germline, CDR1 SGHVS and CDR2 FQNEAQ. With 5 bases clipped from V and 0 bases from J, the junction kept 7 bases outside the gene matches. This CDR3 spans 17 amino acids. The CDR3 bases are TGTGCCAGCAGCCTATTAAGGACTAGCGGGAGCACAGATACGCAGTATTTT. Translating it yields CASSLLRTSGSTDTQYF.

This clone was recorded a few times. V gene TRBV7-8 combines with J gene TRBJ1-2; 10 nucleotides match TRBD1. The CDR3 totals 16 residues. With V trimmed by 5 bases and J by 3 bases, 9 bases remained unmatched. Germline V gene lookup returns CDR1 SGHVS and CDR2 FQNEAQ. CDR3 region: CASSLDRGQQDYGYTF. CDR3 DNA: TGTGCCAGCAGCCTCGACAGGGGGCAGCAAGACTATGGCTACACCTTC.

The rearrangement links TRBV14 to TRBJ2-1; 8 nucleotides align to TRBD2. Trimming removed 0 bases from V and 7 bases from J; junction bases left unmatched: 11. This CDR3 has 17 amino acids. Germline lookup yields CDR1 SGHDN and CDR2 FVKESK. The CDR3 bases are TGTGCCAGCAGCCAAGATCTGAGCGGGAGTGGGGGGAATGAGCAGTTCTTC. Protein sequence: CASSQDLSGSGGNEQFF.

The chain carries TRBV24-1 and TRBJ2-1; 7 nucleotides align to TRBD1. The ends lost 5 bases at V and 8 bases at J; junction bases unmatched: 17. Germline CDR1 is KGHDR and CDR2 is SFDVKD. This CDR3 is 17 amino acids long. The DNA for the CDR3 is TGTGCCACCAGTGGGGCCCCGGGACAGAGAAGGGTCGATGAGCAGTTCTTC. Residues: CATSGAPGQRRVDEQFF.

This chain joins TRBV5-5 and TRBJ1-2; 7 nucleotides line up with TRBD1. This CDR3 spans 13 amino acids. Germline V CDR1 and CDR2: SGHKS, YYEKEE (reference sequence). With V trimmed by 2 bases and J by 7 bases, 5 bases remained unmatched. DNA for the CDR3: TGTGCCAGCAGCTTCGACAGGGAGTCTGGCTACACCTTC. Encoded protein: CASSFDRESGYTF.

This clone was counted ten times or more. The same CDR3 can be traced to other DNA sequences in this sample. V and J are TRBV5-1 and TRBJ1-6; no definite D call. Per germline, CDR1 SGHRS and CDR2 YFSETQ. V was clipped by 0 bases and J by 6 bases, with 7 bases between them. The CDR3 sequence is 14 residues long. The CDR3 sequence is CASSLGRGNSPLHF. CDR3 DNA sequence: TGCGCCAGCAGCTTGGGCCGAGGTAATTCACCCCTCCACTTT.

The V call is TRBV19, the J call TRBJ2-1; TRBD2 matches at 15 bases. This CDR3 is built from 15 residues. V was pared by 4 bases and J by 9 bases, with 4 bases of the junction left unmatched. Germline V gives CDR1 LNHDA, CDR2 SQIVND (reference sequence). The CDR3 bases are TGTGCCAGTAGTACCGGGACTAGCGGGAGGACTGAGCAGTTCTTC. Amino acid sequence: CASSTGTSGRTEQFF.

The rearrangement uses TRBV30 and TRBJ1-5; TRBD1 is a possible D gene (6 bases). Germline-derived CDR1 and CDR2 are GTSNPN and SVGIG (reference sequence). This CDR3 has 17 amino acids. Trimming stripped 0 bases from V and 1 base from J, with 16 bases between. The CDR3 coding sequence is TGTGCCTGGAGTGTATCGTCGGGGGGCTTGAGCAATCAGCCCCAGCATTTT. Amino acids: CAWSVSSGGLSNQPQHF.

Here the CDR3 reads CAISGLGLAGGPGELFF. CDR3 coding DNA: TGTGCCATCAGTGGTTTGGGACTAGCGGGAGGGCCCGGGGAGCTGTTTTTT. The chain joins TRBV10-3 to TRBJ2-2; 16 bases are a match to TRBD2. The CDR3 is made up of 17 amino acids. In germline, CDR1 is ENHRY, CDR2 SYGVKD. J gave up 6 bases and V 4 bases, and 5 bases lay outside the gene matches.